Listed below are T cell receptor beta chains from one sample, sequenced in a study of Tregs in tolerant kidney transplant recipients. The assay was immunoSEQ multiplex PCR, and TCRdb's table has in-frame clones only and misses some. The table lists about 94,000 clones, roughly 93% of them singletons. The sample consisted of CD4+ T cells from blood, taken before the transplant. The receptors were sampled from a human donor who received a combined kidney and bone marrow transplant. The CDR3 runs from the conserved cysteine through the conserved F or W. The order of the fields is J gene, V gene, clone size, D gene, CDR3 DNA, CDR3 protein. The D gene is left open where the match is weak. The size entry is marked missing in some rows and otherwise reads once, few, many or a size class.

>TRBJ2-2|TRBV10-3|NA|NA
TGTGCCATCAGTGACCCTAGAGGGGGGGGTGGCACCGGGGAGCTGTTTTTT
CAISDPRGGGGTGELFF
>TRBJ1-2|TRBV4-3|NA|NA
TGCGCCAGCAGCCAAGATGTGCACACCTATGGCTACACCTTC
CASSQDVHTYGYTF
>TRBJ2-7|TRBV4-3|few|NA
TGCGCCAGCAGCCGTCTAGGGGTTGCCTCCTACGAGCAGTACTTC
CASSRLGVASYEQYF
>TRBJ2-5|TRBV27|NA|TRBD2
TGTGCCAGCAGTCCAAGGACTAGCGGGGTTTATAAGACCCAGTACTTC
CASSPRTSGVYKTQYF
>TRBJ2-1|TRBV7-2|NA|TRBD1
TGTGCCAGCAGATTCGACAGGGTGCCTTACAATGAGCAGTTCTTC
CASRFDRVPYNEQFF
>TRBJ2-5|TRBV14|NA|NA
TGTGCCAGCAGCCAAGCCTCGGGAGCACAAGAGACCCAGTACTTC
CASSQASGAQETQYF
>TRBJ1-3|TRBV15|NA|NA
TGTGCCACCAGCAGAGATCCGGTTTCTGGAAACACCATATATTTT
CATSRDPVSGNTIYF
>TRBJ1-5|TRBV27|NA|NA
TGTGCCAGCAGTTTATATCGGGGGGGATCTAGCAATCAGCCCCAGCATTTT
CASSLYRGGSSNQPQHF
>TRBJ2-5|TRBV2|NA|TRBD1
TGTGCCAGCAACAGGGGTCAAGAGACCCAGTACTTC
CASNRGQETQYF
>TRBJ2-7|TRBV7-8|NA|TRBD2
TGTGCCAGCAGCTTCACTAGCGGGAGTTACGAGCAGTACTTC
CASSFTSGSYEQYF
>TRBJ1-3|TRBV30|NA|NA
TGTGCCTGGACGTCCAGCTCTGGAAACACCATATATTTT
CAWTSSSGNTIYF
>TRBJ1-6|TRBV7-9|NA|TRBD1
TGTGCCAGCAGCGGACCTCGGGGACAGGGGAGCTCCTATAATTCACCCCTCCACTTT
CASSGPRGQGSSYNSPLHF
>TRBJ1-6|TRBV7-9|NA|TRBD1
TGTGCCAGCGGGGGACAGATCTCCAATTCCCCCCTCCACTTT
CASGGQISNSPLHF
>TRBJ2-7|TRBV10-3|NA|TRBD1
TGTGCCATCAGTGAGGGACAGGGAAAGAACTACGAGCAGTACTTC
CAISEGQGKNYEQYF
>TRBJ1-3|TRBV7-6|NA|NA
TGTGCCAGCAGCTTAGGTGGAGGGTTCACTGGAAACACCATATATTTT
CASSLGGGFTGNTIYF
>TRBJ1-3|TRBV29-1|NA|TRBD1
TGCAGCGCCATCACAGGGGCCCTCTCTGGAAACACCATATATTTT
CSAITGALSGNTIYF
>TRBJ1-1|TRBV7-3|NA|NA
TGTGCCAGCAGCTTAAAAGCGAACACTGAAGCTTTCTTT
CASSLKANTEAFF
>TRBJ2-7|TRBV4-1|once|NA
TGCGCCAGCAGCCAAGAGGCCCCCGCCATCTACGAGCAGTACTTC
CASSQEAPAIYEQYF
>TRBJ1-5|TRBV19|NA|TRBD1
TGTGCCAGTAGTATAGGAGGGGGACAGGGGGCTCAGCCCCAGCATTTT
CASSIGGGQGAQPQHF
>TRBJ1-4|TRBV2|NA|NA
TGTGCCAGCAGTGCGAGGGTTTTACGTGAAAAACTGTTTTTT
CASSARVLREKLFF
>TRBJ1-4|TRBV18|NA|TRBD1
TGTGCCAGCTCACTCGACAGGGGGAGTGAAAAACTGTTTTTT
CASSLDRGSEKLFF
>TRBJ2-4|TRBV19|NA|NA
TGTGCCAGTAGTATGACAACTTTGGGGACACACTCTCGTATTCAGTACTTC
CASSMTTLGTHSRIQYF
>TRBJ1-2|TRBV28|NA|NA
TGTGCCAGCAGCCGGGTCTATGGCTACACCTTC
CASSRVYGYTF
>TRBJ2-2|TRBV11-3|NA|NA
TGTGCCAGCAGCCCCACCCGGGACGGGGAGCTGTTTTTT
CASSPTRDGELFF
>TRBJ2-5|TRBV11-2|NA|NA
TGTGCCAGCAGCCAGGGGACCTTTCAGGGGACCCAGTACTTC
CASSQGTFQGTQYF
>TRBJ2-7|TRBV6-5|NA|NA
TGTGCCAGCAGTTACACGGCAGGGGAAGCCTACGAGCAGTACTTC
CASSYTAGEAYEQYF
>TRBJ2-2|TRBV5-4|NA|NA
TGTGCCAGCAGCCGTCCGGGCAGGGTAGGAACGAACACCGGGGAGCTGTTTTTT
CASSRPGRVGTNTGELFF
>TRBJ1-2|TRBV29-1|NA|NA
TGCAGCGTTGAGGCCTTACACGGTGGGGGCCAGCGTTATGGCTACACCTTC
CSVEALHGGGQRYGYTF
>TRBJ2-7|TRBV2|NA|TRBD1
TGTGCCAGCAACAGAAGACAGGGGGCAAAGTACTTC
CASNRRQGAKYF
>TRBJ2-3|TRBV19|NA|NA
TGTGCCAGTAGTCTACCCGGCCAGGGTCGGGATACGCAGTATTTT
CASSLPGQGRDTQYF
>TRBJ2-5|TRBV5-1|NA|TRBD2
TGCGCCAGCAGCTGGGGACCCGCGGGGGACCAAGAGACCCAGTACTTC
CASSWGPAGDQETQYF
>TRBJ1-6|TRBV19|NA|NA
TGTGCCAGTAGCCTAACAGGGTACACCTATAATTCCCCCCTCCACTTT
CASSLTGYTYNSPLHF
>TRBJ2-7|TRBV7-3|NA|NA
TGTGCCAGCAGCTTAGTGCAGGGGGGCGCCTACGAGCAGTACTTC
CASSLVQGGAYEQYF
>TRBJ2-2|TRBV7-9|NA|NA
TGTGCCAGCAGCTTAGACAGGCCTAACACCGGGGAGCTGTTTTTT
CASSLDRPNTGELFF
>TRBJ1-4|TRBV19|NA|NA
TGTGCCAGTAGTATGGGGACACAGAGGGGGAATGAAAAACTGTTTTTT
CASSMGTQRGNEKLFF
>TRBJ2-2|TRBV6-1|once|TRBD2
TGTGCCAGCAGTGTCCTAGCGGGAGTCGGCGGGGAGCTGTTTTTT
CASSVLAGVGGELFF
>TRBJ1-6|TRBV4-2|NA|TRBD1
TGTGCCAGCAGCCATCGCACAGGGGCGGACGTCTATAATTCACCCCTCCACTTT
CASSHRTGADVYNSPLHF
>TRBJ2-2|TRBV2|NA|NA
TGTGCCAGCAGTGAAGAAGGGGGCGGGGAGCTGTTTTTT
CASSEEGGGELFF
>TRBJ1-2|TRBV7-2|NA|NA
TGTGCCAGCAGCATAGGGGGGTACAGGGAGAATGGCTACACCTTC
CASSIGGYRENGYTF
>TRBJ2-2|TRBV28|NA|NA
TGTGCCAGCAGAATTACGGTGGGGGAGCTGTTTTTT
CASRITVGELFF
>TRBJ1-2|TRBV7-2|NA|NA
TGTGCCAGCAGCTTCTTCGGTAACTATGGCTACACCTTC
CASSFFGNYGYTF
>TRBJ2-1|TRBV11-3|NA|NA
TGTGCCAGCAGCGGAGGGGCAGGGGGAGCCTACAATGAGCAGTTCTTC
CASSGGAGGAYNEQFF
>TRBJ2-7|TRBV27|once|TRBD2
TGTGCCAGCAGTTTAAGACCCGGGACTAGCGGCTTCTACGAGCAGTACTTC
CASSLRPGTSGFYEQYF
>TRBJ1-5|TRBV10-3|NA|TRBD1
TGTGCCACCAAGGGGGGGACAGGGTATCAGCCCCAGCATTTT
CATKGGTGYQPQHF
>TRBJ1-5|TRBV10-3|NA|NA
TGTGCCATGAGTGAGTCCGGGGATAGCAATCAGCCCCAGCATTTT
CAMSESGDSNQPQHF
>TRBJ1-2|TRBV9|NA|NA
TGTGCCAGCAGCTCGTACTATGGCTACACCTTC
CASSSYYGYTF
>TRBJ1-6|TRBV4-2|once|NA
TGTGCCAGCAGCCAAGAAGTTTACAGACCCTCCTATAATTCACCCCTCCACTTT
CASSQEVYRPSYNSPLHF
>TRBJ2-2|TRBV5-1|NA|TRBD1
TGCGCCAGCAGCGAAACACAGGGGACCGGGGAGCTGTTTTTT
CASSETQGTGELFF
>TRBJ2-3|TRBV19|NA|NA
TGTGCCAGTAATGACGGAGGGAGCACAGATACGCAGTATTTT
CASNDGGSTDTQYF
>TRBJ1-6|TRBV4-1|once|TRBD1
TGCGCCAGCAGCAGGGACAGAAGTAATTCACCCCTCCACTTT
CASSRDRSNSPLHF
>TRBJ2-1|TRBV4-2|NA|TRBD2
TGTGCCAGCAGCCTGGGACTAGCGGCCTTCAATGAGCAGTTCTTC
CASSLGLAAFNEQFF
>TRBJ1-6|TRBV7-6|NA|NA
TGTGCCAGCAGCTTTGGACAGAATAATTCCCCCCTCCACTTT
CASSFGQNNSPLHF